These T cell receptor beta chains were read from a single sample in a study of blood T cell repertoires in COVID-19. Clones were read by immunoSEQ multiplex PCR, and TCRdb kept only the in-frame ones, dropping some. The repertoire holds about 210,000 clones, with about 87% as singletons. The sample was PBMCs or T cells enriched from blood (not recorded which). These receptors were collected from a man aged 30 to 39 who had recovered from COVID-19. CDR3s include the opening cysteine and the closing phenylalanine or tryptophan. Each record gives: clone size, D gene, J gene, V gene, CDR3 length, CDR3 protein, CDR3 DNA. The D gene is left open where the match is weak. Size values are once, few and many counts, or a class for expanded clones, and some rows have none.

clone size: NA
D gene: TRBD1
J gene: TRBJ2-5
V gene: TRBV3-1/TRBV3-2
CDR3 length: 17
CDR3 protein: CASSLPGQGLLRETQYF
CDR3 DNA: TGTGCCAGCAGTCTACCGGGACAGGGGTTGCTGAGGGAGACCCAGTACTTC

clone size: NA
D gene: TRBD1
J gene: TRBJ1-2
V gene: TRBV7-2
CDR3 length: 15
CDR3 protein: CASSHRQGEDYGYTF
CDR3 DNA: TGTGCCAGCAGCCATAGACAGGGAGAGGACTATGGCTACACCTTC

clone size: NA
D gene: TRBD2
J gene: TRBJ2-3
V gene: TRBV5-1
CDR3 length: 14
CDR3 protein: CASGTSGGGDTQYF
CDR3 DNA: TGCGCCAGCGGGACTAGCGGAGGGGGAGATACGCAGTATTTT

clone size: NA
D gene: NA
J gene: TRBJ2-1
V gene: TRBV7-2
CDR3 length: 14
CDR3 protein: CASSLAHDSNEQFF
CDR3 DNA: TGTGCCAGCAGCTTAGCCCATGACAGCAATGAGCAGTTCTTC

clone size: NA
D gene: TRBD1
J gene: TRBJ1-6
V gene: TRBV29-1
CDR3 length: 13
CDR3 protein: CSVGDRVDSPLHF
CDR3 DNA: TGCAGCGTTGGAGACAGGGTTGATTCACCCCTCCACTTT

clone size: NA
D gene: TRBD2
J gene: TRBJ2-7
V gene: TRBV7-2
CDR3 length: 16
CDR3 protein: CASSSRLAGGPYEQYF
CDR3 DNA: TGTGCCAGCAGCTCGCGACTAGCGGGGGGGCCCTACGAGCAGTACTTC

clone size: NA
D gene: NA
J gene: TRBJ2-2
V gene: TRBV7-9
CDR3 length: 15
CDR3 protein: CASTSRGANTGELFF
CDR3 DNA: TGTGCCAGCACCTCCCGCGGTGCAAACACCGGGGAGCTGTTTTTT

clone size: NA
D gene: TRBD1
J gene: TRBJ1-2
V gene: TRBV6-1
CDR3 length: 15
CDR3 protein: CASSEPDRDFYGYTF
CDR3 DNA: TGTGCCAGCAGTGAACCTGACAGGGACTTCTATGGCTACACCTTC

clone size: NA
D gene: TRBD1
J gene: TRBJ2-5
V gene: TRBV30
CDR3 length: 13
CDR3 protein: CAWDQGAEETQYF
CDR3 DNA: TGTGCCTGGGATCAGGGGGCTGAAGAGACCCAGTACTTC

clone size: NA
D gene: TRBD1
J gene: TRBJ1-6
V gene: TRBV7-9
CDR3 length: 15
CDR3 protein: CASSPPGQLNSPLHF
CDR3 DNA: TGTGCCAGCAGCCCTCCGGGACAGTTAAATTCACCCCTCCACTTT

clone size: NA
D gene: TRBD2
J gene: TRBJ2-3
V gene: TRBV5-1
CDR3 length: 16
CDR3 protein: CASSNLAGGGTDTQYF
CDR3 DNA: TGCGCCAGCAGCAACCTAGCGGGAGGCGGCACAGATACGCAGTATTTT

clone size: NA
D gene: NA
J gene: TRBJ1-1
V gene: TRBV19
CDR3 length: 14
CDR3 protein: CASSIAGLGTEAFF
CDR3 DNA: TGTGCCAGTAGTATAGCAGGGTTGGGCACTGAAGCTTTCTTT

clone size: few
D gene: NA
J gene: TRBJ2-7
V gene: TRBV2
CDR3 length: 14
CDR3 protein: CASSEFIVPHEQYF
CDR3 DNA: TGTGCCAGCAGTGAATTTATAGTCCCCCACGAGCAGTACTTC

clone size: NA
D gene: NA
J gene: TRBJ2-2
V gene: TRBV9
CDR3 length: 14
CDR3 protein: CASSLRERTGELFF
CDR3 DNA: TGTGCCAGCAGCTTACGGGAGCGGACCGGGGAGCTGTTTTTT

clone size: NA
D gene: NA
J gene: TRBJ2-5
V gene: TRBV7-8
CDR3 length: 14
CDR3 protein: CASSLGWRQETQYF
CDR3 DNA: TGTGCCAGCAGCTTAGGGTGGAGGCAAGAGACCCAGTACTTC

clone size: NA
D gene: NA
J gene: TRBJ1-2
V gene: TRBV9
CDR3 length: 15
CDR3 protein: CASSVARSAVYGYTF
CDR3 DNA: TGTGCCAGCAGCGTAGCTAGGTCGGCTGTCTATGGCTACACCTTC

clone size: once
D gene: NA
J gene: TRBJ1-3
V gene: TRBV18
CDR3 length: 16
CDR3 protein: CASSPTTGTDYVSIYF
CDR3 DNA: TGTGCCAGCTCACCTACGACAGGCACCGATTATGTTTCCATATATTTT

clone size: NA
D gene: TRBD1
J gene: TRBJ1-4
V gene: TRBV19
CDR3 length: 15
CDR3 protein: CASSIAGQGPEGLFF
CDR3 DNA: TGTGCCAGTAGTATTGCCGGACAGGGACCCGAAGGACTGTTTTTT

clone size: NA
D gene: TRBD2
J gene: TRBJ2-3
V gene: TRBV4-2
CDR3 length: 19
CDR3 protein: CASSLTSGGEPGVTDTQYF
CDR3 DNA: TGTGCCAGCAGTCTTACTAGCGGGGGCGAACCGGGTGTTACAGATACGCAGTATTTT